This passage covers 8 T cell receptor beta chains from one sample sequenced in a study of T cells in Graves' hyperthyroidism and ophthalmopathy. The source material, RNA transcripts, was used to amplify TCR beta CDR3 regions. TCR CDR3 underwent first-round RT-PCR with the HTBI primer set. TCRdb independently ran MiXCR on the multiplex PCR reads; one entry per CDR3 protein. The sample shows more than 550,000 distinct CDR3 sequences, about 17% of them seen only once. Sequenced sample: blood. The receptor source for this set is a woman aged 45-65 years with Graves' hyperthyroidism that later progressed to Graves' ophthalmopathy.

V gene TRBV27 combines with J gene TRBJ1-6; TRBD1 is a possible D gene (6 bases). V was cut by 2 bases and J by 9 bases, with 11 bases left in between. CDR1 and CDR2 (germline): MNHEY, SMNVEV (reference sequence). This CDR3 is built from 14 residues. CDR3 sequence (DNA): TGTGCCAGCAGTTTAGCAGGGGCGGGTTCACCCCTCCACTTT. Translated, it gives CASSLAGAGSPLHF.

This clonotype was counted only a few times. V and J are TRBV6-1 and TRBJ2-2; 7 bases align to TRBD1. Per the germline V gene, CDR1 is MNHNS and CDR2 is SASEGT. Unmatched junction bases numbered 7, after V lost 10 bases and J lost 5 bases. This CDR3 is built from 13 residues. CDR3 protein: CATWDSWTGELFF. The CDR3 DNA reads as TGTGCCACCTGGGACAGTTGGACCGGGGAGCTGTTTTTT.

At least ten counts were recorded for this clonotype. The chain combines TRBV5-1 with TRBJ2-1; 12 bases fit TRBD2. Germline V gene lookup returns CDR1 SGHRS and CDR2 YFSETQ. The CDR3 loop spans 15 amino acids. J was trimmed by 4 bases and V by 6 bases; bases with no gene match: 5. As DNA, the CDR3 is TGCGCCAGCACCTCTAGCGGGGGGGTATACAATGAGCAGTTCTTC. Translated, it gives CASTSSGGVYNEQFF.

This chain connects TRBV7-2 to TRBJ1-2, with TRBD1 matching 7 bases. CDR3 size: 16 residues. V lost 3 bases to trimming and J lost 3 bases; unmatched junction nucleotides: 10. Germline V gene sequence: CDR1 SGHTA, CDR2 FQGNSA. CDR3 DNA: TGTGCCAGCAGCTTCGCGACAGGGCAAACCTACTATGGCTACACCTTC. Its protein is CASSFATGQTYYGYTF.

This clonotype was seen many times. The chain has TRBV2 and TRBJ2-3; D is possibly TRBD1 or TRBD2 (5 bases each). The CDR3 runs to 16 residues. Trimming left V 7 bases short and J 5 bases short, with 22 bases between. In germline, CDR1 is SNHLY, CDR2 FYNNEI. For the CDR3, the DNA is TGTGCCAGCAACTCGGAACTTGGGGCAGGAGGAGATACGCAGTATTTT. This sequence encodes CASNSELGAGGDTQYF.

The genes are TRBV5-8 and TRBJ1-2; tentatively, D is TRBD1 (5 bases). This CDR3 spans 16 amino acids. Germline lookup yields CDR1 SGHTS and CDR2 YDEGEE. The ends were cut back, 0 bases at V and 4 bases at J, with 16 bases in the middle. CDR3 in DNA: TGTGCCAGCAGCTTGGGGGGCGTCGTTCGAGTCTATGGCTACACCTTC. Protein product: CASSLGGVVRVYGYTF.

This clonotype has more than one count but fewer than ten. The rearrangement joins TRBV24-1 to TRBJ2-3; 9 nucleotides line up with TRBD1. The J segment lost 2 bases and the V segment lost 3 bases, leaving 8 bases of the junction unmatched. Germline V gene sequence: CDR1 KGHDR, CDR2 SFDVKD. The length of the CDR3 is 17 residues. The CDR3 DNA sequence: TGTGCCACCAGTGATACTCCGGGACAGGGAGTCACAGATACGCAGTATTTT. The encoded protein is CATSDTPGQGVTDTQYF.

This clonotype was counted ten times or more. The V and J genes are TRBV3-1 and TRBJ2-3; D unresolved. V was cut by 4 bases and J by 2 bases, with 13 bases left in between. The CDR3 covers 15 residues. Germline V gives CDR1 LGHDT, CDR2 YNNKEL (reference sequence). CDR3 DNA sequence: TGTGCCAGCAGCCGTGGGCAGGCAGACACAGATACGCAGTATTTT. Translation gives CASSRGQADTDTQYF.